These T cell receptor beta chains were read from a single sample in a study of identifying expanded T cells in peripheral blood. Sequencing used immunoSEQ multiplex PCR; TCRdb keeps in-frame clones, though not all of them. The sample yields roughly 96,000 clones, roughly 86% seen once. Sequenced input: blood. Receptors originate from a person between 18 and 75 years old in good health. CDR3s include the opening cysteine and the closing phenylalanine or tryptophan. A D gene is named only where the DNA matches it firmly. For some rows the clone size is stated as once, few or many, or as a class when expanded; others skip it.

v_gene,d_gene,abundance,j_gene,CDR3nt,CDR3aa
TRBV10-2,NA,few,TRBJ1-2,TGCGCCAGCAGTGAGACAGGGAGTGTGGAAGGCTACACCTTC,CASSETGSVEGYTF
TRBV6-1,TRBD2,NA,TRBJ2-7,TGTGCCAGCAGACCCCGCGGGGGTGGAACCTACGAGCAGTACTTC,CASRPRGGGTYEQYF
TRBV4-2,TRBD2,NA,TRBJ2-1,TGTGCCAGCAGCCAAGAACGGCGGGAGGGAGAGCAGTTCTTC,CASSQERREGEQFF
TRBV7-9,NA,NA,TRBJ1-2,TGTGCCAGCAGCTTATCTCTGGGTTTTTCGGGCTATGGCTACACCTTC,CASSLSLGFSGYGYTF
TRBV18,NA,NA,TRBJ2-3,TGTGCCAGCTCACCTCAGGGTGTGGGCACAGATACGCAGTATTTT,CASSPQGVGTDTQYF
TRBV18,TRBD2,NA,TRBJ2-2,TGTGCCAGCTCACCACCGCGGGGGGACACCGGGGAGCTGTTTTTT,CASSPPRGDTGELFF
TRBV28,NA,NA,TRBJ2-4,TGTGCCAGCAGTTTTGGGCTAGCCAAAAACATTCAGTACTTC,CASSFGLAKNIQYF
TRBV18,NA,NA,TRBJ1-4,TGTGCCAGCTCACCACCGTACACCGGATATGAAAAACTGTTTTTT,CASSPPYTGYEKLFF
TRBV30,NA,NA,TRBJ1-2,TGTGCCTGGAACCAACAGGATAACTATGGCTACACCTTC,CAWNQQDNYGYTF
TRBV7-8,TRBD1,NA,TRBJ1-2,TGTGCCAGCAGCCCGGGGACAGGCTATGGCTACACCTTC,CASSPGTGYGYTF
TRBV7-9,NA,few,TRBJ1-1,TGTGCCAGCAGCTTAGATAGACGCACTGAAGCTTTCTTT,CASSLDRRTEAFF
TRBV29-1,NA,once,TRBJ2-5,TGCAGCGCTGGATTAGAGAGCCTAAAAGCCCAAGAGACCCAGTACTTC,CSAGLESLKAQETQYF
TRBV30,NA,NA,TRBJ2-7,TGTGCCTGGAGTGGCCAGACCTACGAGCAGTACTTC,CAWSGQTYEQYF
TRBV10-1,NA,once,TRBJ2-3,TGCGCCAACCTCCCCCTGAAGGGACTTAGCACAGATACGCAGTATTTT,CANLPLKGLSTDTQYF
TRBV6-5,TRBD1,NA,TRBJ2-2,TGTGCCAGCAGTTACCCCGGGACAGCCAACACCGGGGAGCTGTTTTTT,CASSYPGTANTGELFF
TRBV5-8,TRBD1,NA,TRBJ2-5,TGTGCCAGCAGCCCTCGGACAGGGCCAGGGACCCAGTACTTC,CASSPRTGPGTQYF
TRBV29-1,NA,NA,TRBJ1-1,TGCAGCGTTGCAAGGGGGGGGACTGAAGCTTTCTTT,CSVARGGTEAFF
TRBV5-1,TRBD2,NA,TRBJ2-7,TGCGCCAGCAGCGCACTAGCGGGGCGCTCCTACGAGCAGTACTTC,CASSALAGRSYEQYF
TRBV9,TRBD1,NA,TRBJ1-5,TGTGCCAGCAGCAGGGGGGACAGGGGGCACCAGGCCCGGCATTTT,CASSRGDRGHQARHF
TRBV13,TRBD1,once,TRBJ2-7,TGTGCCAGCAGCTTATGGACAGGGGGTATCAACGAGCAGTACTTC,CASSLWTGGINEQYF
TRBV27,NA,NA,TRBJ2-7,TGTGCCAGCAGTCTCCTAGGGCCCTACGAGCAGTACTTC,CASSLLGPYEQYF
TRBV9,NA,NA,TRBJ1-2,TGTGCCAGCAGCGCAGAGGACACTCCCTACTATGGCTACACCTTC,CASSAEDTPYYGYTF
TRBV7-2,NA,NA,TRBJ1-1,TGTGCCAGCAGCTTAGGGAGGGGAAACACTGAAGCTTTCTTT,CASSLGRGNTEAFF
TRBV21-1,NA,NA,TRBJ1-2,TGTGCCAGCAGCAACGACTCCGATGGACAGGAAGCTAACTATGGCTACACCTTC,CASSNDSDGQEANYGYTF
TRBV11-2,NA,NA,TRBJ2-5,TGTGCCAGCAGCCCTGGGCGGATGGGGGGCAACTCAAAAGAGACCCAGTACTTC,CASSPGRMGGNSKETQYF
TRBV29-1,NA,once,TRBJ1-2,TGCAGCATAACGGATCCCCTTAACTATGGCTACACCTTC,CSITDPLNYGYTF
TRBV10-3,NA,NA,TRBJ1-1,TGTGCCATCAGTGATGTGTCGGAAAACACTGAAGCTTTCTTT,CAISDVSENTEAFF
TRBV6-1,TRBD2,once,TRBJ2-2,TGTGCCAGCAGTGAAGCGCGGGAGGGCGGGGAGCTGTTTTTT,CASSEAREGGELFF
TRBV7-9,NA,NA,TRBJ1-5,TGTGCCAGCAGCTTAGTGGATGGGAAGGGCGGATCACAGCCCCAGCATTTT,CASSLVDGKGGSQPQHF
TRBV19,TRBD1,NA,TRBJ1-5,TGTGCCAGTAGCCCCGGACAGGGGAGGGCAGGAGGATATAGCAATCAGCCCCAGCATTTT,CASSPGQGRAGGYSNQPQHF
TRBV7-8,NA,few,TRBJ1-1,TGTGCCAGCAGCTTACTGAGGGAGAACACTGAAGCTTTCTTT,CASSLLRENTEAFF
TRBV12-5,NA,NA,TRBJ1-2,TGTGCTAGTGGCTCCGACAGAACATATGGCTACACCTTC,CASGSDRTYGYTF
TRBV7-2,TRBD2,NA,TRBJ2-3,TGTGCCAGCAGCCCCAAAGCTAGCGGGAGGGCCAGCACAGATACGCAGTATTTT,CASSPKASGRASTDTQYF
TRBV7-9,NA,NA,TRBJ2-5,TGTGCCAGCAGCTTAGCGGGAGGGACAAGGTCCCTTCCATCCAAGACCCAGTACTTC,CASSLAGGTRSLPSKTQYF
TRBV14,NA,NA,TRBJ1-2,TGTGCCAGCAGCCAAGACGTGACAGTGCATGGCTACACCTTC,CASSQDVTVHGYTF
TRBV5-1,NA,NA,TRBJ1-1,TGCGCCAGCAGCCTAGCAGGGTCTATCGGAGACACTGAAGCTTTCTTT,CASSLAGSIGDTEAFF